This T cell receptor (beta chain) appears in the sequencing data of a study of Ad26.COV2.S vaccination and SARS-CoV-2 variants. The study, taken as a whole, reports: It was vaccine recipients, not placebo recipients, who had the higher spike-specific TCR breadth.

A remark on this clone: What it binds is unknown.

The CDR3 consists of 17 residues. Documented treatment: 19 received Ad26.COV2.S at low or high dose, single or two shots; a few received placebo; per-sample allocation not given. The samples were gathered on day 63 after the first injection of vaccine or placebo. TCRdb's copy holds only in-frame clones and misses some; the assay was immunoSEQ multiplex PCR. Altogether about 410,000 clones are present, over 75% being singletons, with the ten largest covering about 2%. The receptor was derived from a person between 18 and 60 years old who received the Ad26.COV2.S COVID-19 vaccine or a placebo. The specimen was peripheral blood, collected in a trial of Ad26.COV2.S vaccine versus placebo. The chain has TRBV21-1 and TRBJ2-1; the D call in the table, TRBD2, was not verified against the DNA. TRBV21-1 is classified as a pseudogene. CDR3 nucleotides: TGTGCCAACCATACCCCGTCCCTATTTAATGTGAGCAATGAGCAGTTCTTC. It encodes CANHTPSLFNVSNEQFF.